The clone carrying this T cell receptor beta chain was picked up one time. The CDR3 has 13 residues. Trimming cost V 3 bases and J 7 bases; bases outside gene matches: 1. Looked up from germline, CDR1 is LGHNA and CDR2 is YSLEER. This specimen comes from a study of blood T cell repertoires in COVID-19. Study in general: Some COVID-19 samples were acute and others convalescent; all came from the United States, Italy and Spain. T cells, B-cell-depleted T cells, or PBMCs supplied cDNA or gDNA.

In the study's own analysis: Amplified reference gene primers provided the basis for estimating nucleated cell counts. Data came from immunoSEQ multiplex PCR; TCRdb stores just in-frame clones and leaves some out. V, J and clone size were drawn from that table, and D and trimming were deduced from the DNA. Here the sample spans approximately 190,000 clones, 80% being singletons. The chain joins TRBV4-3 to TRBJ1-2, with 11 bases fitting TRBD1. The sequenced sample was peripheral blood. The clonotype was recovered from a man aged 55-75 years with acute or convalescent COVID-19. The CDR3 DNA follows: TGCGCCAGCAGCCACGGACAGGGGGCTGGCTACACCTTC. Its protein is CASSHGQGAGYTF.